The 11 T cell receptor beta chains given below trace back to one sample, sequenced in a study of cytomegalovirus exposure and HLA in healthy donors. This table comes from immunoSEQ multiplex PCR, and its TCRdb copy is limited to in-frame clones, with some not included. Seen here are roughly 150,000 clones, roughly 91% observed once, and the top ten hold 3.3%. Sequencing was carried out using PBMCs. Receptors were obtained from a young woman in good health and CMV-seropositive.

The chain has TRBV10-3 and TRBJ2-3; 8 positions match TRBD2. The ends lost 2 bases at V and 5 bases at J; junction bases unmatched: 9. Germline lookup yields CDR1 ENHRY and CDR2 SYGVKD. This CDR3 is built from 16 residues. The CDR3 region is CAISEETSGPRDTQYF. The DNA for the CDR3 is TGTGCCATCAGTGAGGAAACTAGCGGACCGCGAGATACGCAGTATTTT.

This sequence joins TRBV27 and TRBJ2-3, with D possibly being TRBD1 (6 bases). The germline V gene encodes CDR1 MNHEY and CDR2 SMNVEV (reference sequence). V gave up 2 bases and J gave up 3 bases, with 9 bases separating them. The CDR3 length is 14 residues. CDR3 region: CASSLARGTDTQYF. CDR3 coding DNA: TGTGCCAGCAGTTTAGCCAGGGGAACAGATACGCAGTATTTT.

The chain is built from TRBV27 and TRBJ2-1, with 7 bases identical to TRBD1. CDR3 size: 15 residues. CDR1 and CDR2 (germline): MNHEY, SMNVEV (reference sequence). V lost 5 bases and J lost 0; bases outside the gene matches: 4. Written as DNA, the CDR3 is TGTGCCAGCAGTCCAGACAGGGCCTCCTACAATGAGCAGTTCTTC. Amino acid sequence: CASSPDRASYNEQFF.

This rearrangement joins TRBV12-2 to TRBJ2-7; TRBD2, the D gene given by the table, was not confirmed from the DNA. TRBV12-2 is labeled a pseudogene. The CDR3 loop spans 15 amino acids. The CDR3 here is CASRSRAGGPYEQYF. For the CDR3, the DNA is TGTGCAAGTCGCTCCCGAGCGGGAGGCCCGTACGAGCAGTACTTC.

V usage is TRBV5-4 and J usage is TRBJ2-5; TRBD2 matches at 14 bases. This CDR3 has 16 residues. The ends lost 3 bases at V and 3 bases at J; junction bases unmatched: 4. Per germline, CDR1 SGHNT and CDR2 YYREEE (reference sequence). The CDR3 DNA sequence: TGTGCCAGCAGCTCTCGGACTAGCGGGAGGAAAGAGACCCAGTACTTC. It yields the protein CASSSRTSGRKETQYF. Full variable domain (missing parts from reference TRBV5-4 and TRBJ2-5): ETGVTQSPTHLIKTRGQQVTLRCSSQSGHNTVSWYQQALGQGPQFIFQYYREEENGRGNFPPRFSGLQFPNYSSELNVNALELDDSALYLCASSSRTSGRKETQYFGPGTRLLVL.

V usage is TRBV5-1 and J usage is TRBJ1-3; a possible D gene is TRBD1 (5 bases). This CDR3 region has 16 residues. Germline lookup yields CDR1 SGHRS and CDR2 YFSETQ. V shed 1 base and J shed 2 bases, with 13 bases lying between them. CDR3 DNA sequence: TGCGCCAGCAGCTTGACTGGCGGGGCACCTGGAAACACCATATATTTT. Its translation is CASSLTGGAPGNTIYF.

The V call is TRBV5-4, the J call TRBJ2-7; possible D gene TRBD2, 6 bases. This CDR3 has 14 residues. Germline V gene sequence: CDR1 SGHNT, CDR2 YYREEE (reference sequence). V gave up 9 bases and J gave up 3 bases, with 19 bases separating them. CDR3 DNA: TGTGCCATGACCCGACAGCGCGGGATCTACGAGCAGTACTTC. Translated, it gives CAMTRQRGIYEQYF.

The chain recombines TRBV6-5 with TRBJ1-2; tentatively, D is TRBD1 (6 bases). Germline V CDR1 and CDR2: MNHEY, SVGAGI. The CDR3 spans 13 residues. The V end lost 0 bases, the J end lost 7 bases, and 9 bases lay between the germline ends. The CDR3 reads CASSYSQGGGYTF. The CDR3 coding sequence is TGTGCCAGCAGTTACTCACAGGGCGGTGGCTACACCTTC.

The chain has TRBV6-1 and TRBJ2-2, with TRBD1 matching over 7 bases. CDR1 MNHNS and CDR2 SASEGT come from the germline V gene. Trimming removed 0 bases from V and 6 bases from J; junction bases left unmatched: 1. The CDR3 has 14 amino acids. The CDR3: CASSEAQGPGELFF. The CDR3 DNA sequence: TGTGCCAGCAGTGAAGCACAGGGGCCCGGGGAGCTGTTTTTT.

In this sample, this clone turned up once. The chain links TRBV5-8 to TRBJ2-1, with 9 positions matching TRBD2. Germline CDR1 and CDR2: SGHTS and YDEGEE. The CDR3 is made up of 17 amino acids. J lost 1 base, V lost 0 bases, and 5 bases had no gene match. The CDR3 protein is CASSLEVSGRSYNEQFF. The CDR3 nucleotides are TGTGCCAGCAGCTTGGAGGTTAGCGGGAGATCCTACAATGAGCAGTTCTTC.

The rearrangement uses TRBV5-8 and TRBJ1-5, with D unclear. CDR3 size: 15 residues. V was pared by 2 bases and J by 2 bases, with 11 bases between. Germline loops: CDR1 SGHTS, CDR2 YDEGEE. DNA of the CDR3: TGTGCCAGCAGCTTTGGAGGGCGAGGCAATCAGCCCCAGCATTTT. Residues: CASSFGGRGNQPQHF. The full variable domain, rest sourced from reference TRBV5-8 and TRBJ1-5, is EAGVTQSPTHLIKTRGQQATLRCSPISGHTSVYWYQQALGLGLQFLLWYDEGEERNRGNFPPRFSGRQFPNYSSELNVNALELEDSALYLCASSFGGRGNQPQHFGDGTRLSIL.